The entry below describes one TCR beta chain. The antigen remains undetermined. The entry originates in a study of T cell repertoires in cytomegalovirus infection. Between the trimmed V and J ends, which lost 3 bases and 2 bases, there was a span of 8 bases. The CDR3 is 14 residues long. Germline V gives CDR1 MDHEN, CDR2 SYDVKM. TCRdb re-called the reads with MiXCR, one entry per CDR3 protein. Of about 220,000 distinct CDR3 sequences detected, 35% to 45% appear once; the ten largest clones hold around 60%. The source was CD8+ T cells from cultured PBMCs, collected from culture after CMV antigen stimulation. This chain connects TRBV28 to TRBJ2-1, with no clear D. The TCR comes from a human donor in good health (CMV status not recorded). Some clones in this sample may be carry-over from other donors' samples. In DNA form, the CDR3 reads TGTGCCAGCAGTTTGGTGCTCCCCTACAATGAGCAGTTCTTC. Translated: CASSLVLPYNEQFF.